This record looks at one T cell receptor beta chain sequence and its context. The antigen remains undetermined. This was the immunoSEQ v3 assay. Data came from immunoSEQ multiplex PCR; TCRdb stores just in-frame clones and leaves some out. Of about 26,000 clones listed, roughly 69% are singletons. The data originate from a study of TIL therapy for anti-PD-1-resistant metastatic lung cancer. Indicated time point: pre-treatment sample, taken before nivolumab and TIL therapy. Most excised metastases sampled were pleural nodules or supraclavicular lymph nodes. Study results and caveats: Many TIL product clones were absent from baseline tumor, suggesting clonal contraction.

Germline CDR1 reads SGHVS; CDR2 reads FQNEAQ. This CDR3 region has 17 residues. J gave up 0 bases and V 3 bases, and 8 bases lay outside the gene matches. This clonotype originated in a woman between 30 and 85 years old with non-small cell lung cancer. The source material was tumor tissue, sampled at baseline. The chain recombines TRBV7-8 with TRBJ1-3; TRBD1 aligns across 7 bases. The CDR3 loop is CASSLVPKGASGNTIYF. The CDR3 region has the DNA TGTGCCAGCAGCTTGGTCCCTAAGGGGGCCTCTGGAAACACCATATATTTT. The whole variable domain, remainder taken from reference TRBV7-8 and TRBJ1-3, is GAGVSQSPRYKVAKRGQDVALRCDPISGHVSLFWYQQALGQGPEFLTYFQNEAQLDKSGLPSDRFFAERPEGSVSTLKIQRTQQEDSAVYLCASSLVPKGASGNTIYFGEGSWLTVV.